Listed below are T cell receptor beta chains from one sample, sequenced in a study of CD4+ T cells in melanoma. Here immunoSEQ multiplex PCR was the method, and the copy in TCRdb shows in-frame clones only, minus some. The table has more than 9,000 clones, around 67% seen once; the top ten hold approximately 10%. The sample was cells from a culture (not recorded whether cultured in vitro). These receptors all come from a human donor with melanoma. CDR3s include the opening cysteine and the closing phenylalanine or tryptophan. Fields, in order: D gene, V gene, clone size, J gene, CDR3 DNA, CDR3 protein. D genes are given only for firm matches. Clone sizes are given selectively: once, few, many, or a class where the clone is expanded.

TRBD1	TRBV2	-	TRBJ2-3	TGTGCCAGCCGCTGGGACAGGGGAACAGATACGCAGTATTTT	CASRWDRGTDTQYF
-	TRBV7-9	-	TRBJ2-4	TGTGCCAGCAGCTTAGGAGCAGGAGCCAAAAACATTCAGTACTTC	CASSLGAGAKNIQYF
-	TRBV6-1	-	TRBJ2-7	TGTGCCAGCCGAAGACAGGCGGACACCTACGAGCAGTACTTC	CASRRQADTYEQYF
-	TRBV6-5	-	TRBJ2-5	TGTGCCAGCAGTTACTCGGGGTCCCGGGTAGAGACCCAGTACTTC	CASSYSGSRVETQYF
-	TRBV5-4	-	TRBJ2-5	TGTGCCAGCAGCTTGGTAGGGGAGACCCAGTACTTC	CASSLVGETQYF
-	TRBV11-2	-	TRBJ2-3	TGTGCCAGCAGCTTCTCTCTGGAAGGCACAGATACGCAGTATTTT	CASSFSLEGTDTQYF
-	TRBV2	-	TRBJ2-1	TGTGCCAGCAGGACCGACAGTCGGGGGTTCTTC	CASRTDSRGFF
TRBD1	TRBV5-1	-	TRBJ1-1	TGCGCCAGCAGCCCGAGGACAGGGGGTCTAATTGAAGCTTTCTTT	CASSPRTGGLIEAFF
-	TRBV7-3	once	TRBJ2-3	TGTGCCAGCAGCTTTGCCACGGCAGATACGCAGTATTTT	CASSFATADTQYF
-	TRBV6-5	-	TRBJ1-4	TGTGCCAGCAGACTTGGCAGGATTAATGAAAAACTGTTTTTT	CASRLGRINEKLFF
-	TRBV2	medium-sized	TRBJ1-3	TGTGCCAGCAGTGCACGGAGGGCGGGAAACACCATATATTTT	CASSARRAGNTIYF
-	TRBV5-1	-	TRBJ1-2	TGCGCCAGCAGCTCATTGGGGGAGACAGTGAACCCTAACTATGGCTACACCTTC	CASSSLGETVNPNYGYTF
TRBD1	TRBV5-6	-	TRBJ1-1	TGTGCCAGCAGCGCGTACAGGGGAAGGACTGAAGCTTTCTTT	CASSAYRGRTEAFF
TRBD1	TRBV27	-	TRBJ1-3	TGTGCCAGCAGTCGGACAGGGTATGGAAACACCATATATTTT	CASSRTGYGNTIYF
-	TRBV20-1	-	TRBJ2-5	TGCAGTTTAGGAACGGCAGAGACCCAGTACTTC	CSLGTAETQYF
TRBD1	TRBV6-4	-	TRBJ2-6	TGTGCCGGAACAGGGGGCCCGGGGGGGGCCAACGTCCTGACTTTC	CAGTGGPGGANVLTF
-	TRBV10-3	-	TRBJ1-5	TGTGCCATCAGTGAGTCGAAGGGGAAATATCAGCCCCAGCATTTT	CAISESKGKYQPQHF
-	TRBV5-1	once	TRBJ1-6	TGCGCCAGCAGCTTGCCATATGGGGCTGACTCACCCCTCCACTTT	CASSLPYGADSPLHF
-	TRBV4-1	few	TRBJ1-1	TGCGCCAGCAGCCCACCAGGGAGGTACACTGAAGCTTTCTTT	CASSPPGRYTEAFF
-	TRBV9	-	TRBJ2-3	TGTGCCAGCAGCGGGGGGATGGATACGCAGTATTTT	CASSGGMDTQYF
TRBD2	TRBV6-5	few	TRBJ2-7	TGTGCCAGCAGTTACTCAAGCGGGGTTTCCCCCGAGCAGTACTTC	CASSYSSGVSPEQYF
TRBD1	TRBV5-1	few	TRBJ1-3	TGCGCCAGCAGGGGACAGGTGTCTGGAAACACCATATATTTT	CASRGQVSGNTIYF
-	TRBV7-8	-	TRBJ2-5	TGTGCCAGCAGCTTAGGGGGGGACGTTCGCGTCCAGACCCAGTACTTC	CASSLGGDVRVQTQYF
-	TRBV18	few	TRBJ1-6	TGTGCCAGCTCCTGGGGTCAGGGACAAAATTCACCCCTCCACTTT	CASSWGQGQNSPLHF
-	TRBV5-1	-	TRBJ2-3	TGCGCCAGCAGGCGATCAGGGGGCACAGATACGCAGTATTTT	CASRRSGGTDTQYF
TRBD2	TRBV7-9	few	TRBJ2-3	TGTGCCAGCAGCTTCGATCCGGCTAGCGGGACAGATACGCAGTATTTT	CASSFDPASGTDTQYF
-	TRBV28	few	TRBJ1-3	TGTGCCAGCGTTGGCACAGCAGGAAACACCATATATTTT	CASVGTAGNTIYF